The sequence of this T cell receptor (beta chain) was determined in a study of T cell repertoires in cytomegalovirus infection. Turning to the study itself: Both recently identified HLA-C-restricted and well-studied HLA-B-restricted CMV epitopes were used in the study. It was the public TCR beta signatures that indicated both CMV infection and matching HLA type.

TCRdb ran MiXCR on the reads and lists one entry per CDR3 protein. Among about 770,000 distinct CDR3 sequences listed, 25% to 35% were seen once. The sample holds one count of this clonotype. Its antigen is unknown. Study observations and caveats: The response measured ex vivo was dominated by TCR beta clonotypes (HLA-C-restricted and CMV-specific).

V trimming: 0 bases; J trimming: 0 bases; junction bases outside the gene matches: 16. Germline V gene data show CDR1 as DFQATT and CDR2 as SNEGSKA (reference sequence). This CDR3 has 20 residues. The rearrangement uses TRBV20-1 and TRBJ1-1, with TRBD1 identical over 10 bases. This clonotype originated in a human donor in good health (CMV status not recorded). Some clones in this sample may be carry-over from other donors' samples. This specimen consisted of cultured CD8+ T cells from PBMCs, obtained from culture after CMV antigen stimulation. The CDR3 is CSARDEATGGEWSVNTEAFF. The CDR3 DNA is TGCAGTGCTAGAGATGAGGCGACAGGGGGCGAGTGGTCGGTGAACACTGAAGCTTTCTTT.